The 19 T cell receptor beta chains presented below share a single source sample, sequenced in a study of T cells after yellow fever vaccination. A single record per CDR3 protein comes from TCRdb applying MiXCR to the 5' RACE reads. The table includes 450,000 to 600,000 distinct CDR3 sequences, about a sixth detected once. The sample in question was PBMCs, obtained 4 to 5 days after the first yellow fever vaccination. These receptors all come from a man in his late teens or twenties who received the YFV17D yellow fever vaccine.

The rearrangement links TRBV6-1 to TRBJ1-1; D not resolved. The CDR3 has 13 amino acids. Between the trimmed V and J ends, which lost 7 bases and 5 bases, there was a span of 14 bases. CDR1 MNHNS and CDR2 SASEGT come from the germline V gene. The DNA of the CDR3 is TGTGCCAGCAACCCTATCGAGGGAACTGAAGCTTTCTTT. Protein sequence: CASNPIEGTEAFF.

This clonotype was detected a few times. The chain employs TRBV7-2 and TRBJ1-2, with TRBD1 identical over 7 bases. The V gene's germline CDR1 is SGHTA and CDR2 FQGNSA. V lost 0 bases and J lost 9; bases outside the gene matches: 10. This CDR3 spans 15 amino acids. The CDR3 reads CASSLASRQGLSYTF. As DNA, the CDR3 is TGTGCCAGCAGCTTAGCCTCTCGACAGGGTTTGAGCTACACCTTC.

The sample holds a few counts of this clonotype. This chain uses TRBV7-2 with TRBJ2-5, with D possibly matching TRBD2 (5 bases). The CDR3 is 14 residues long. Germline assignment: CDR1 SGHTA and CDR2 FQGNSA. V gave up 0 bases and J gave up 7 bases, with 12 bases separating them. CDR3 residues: CASSLARTRGTQYF. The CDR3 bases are TGTGCCAGCAGCTTAGCCAGGACCCGGGGGACCCAGTACTTC.

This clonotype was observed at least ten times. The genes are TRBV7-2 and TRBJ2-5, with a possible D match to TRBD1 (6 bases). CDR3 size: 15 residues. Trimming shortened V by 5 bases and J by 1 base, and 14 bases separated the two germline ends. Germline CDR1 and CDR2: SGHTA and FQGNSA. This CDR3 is CASSPRVGGQETQYF. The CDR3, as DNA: TGTGCCAGCAGCCCCCGTGTAGGGGGCCAAGAGACCCAGTACTTC.

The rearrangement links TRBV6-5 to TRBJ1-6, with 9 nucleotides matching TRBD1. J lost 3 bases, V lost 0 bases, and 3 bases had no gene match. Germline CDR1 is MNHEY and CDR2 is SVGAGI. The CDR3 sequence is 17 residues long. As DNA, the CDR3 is TGTGCCAGCAGTTACTCCCTGACAGGGGGCTATAATTCACCCCTCCACTTT. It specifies CASSYSLTGGYNSPLHF.

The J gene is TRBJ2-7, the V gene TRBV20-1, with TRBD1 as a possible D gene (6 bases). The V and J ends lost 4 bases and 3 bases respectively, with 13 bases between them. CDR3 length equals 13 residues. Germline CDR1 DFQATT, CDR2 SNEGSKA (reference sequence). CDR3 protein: CSATQGIRYEQYV. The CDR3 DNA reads TGCAGTGCTACACAGGGAATCCGCTACGAGCAGTACGTC.

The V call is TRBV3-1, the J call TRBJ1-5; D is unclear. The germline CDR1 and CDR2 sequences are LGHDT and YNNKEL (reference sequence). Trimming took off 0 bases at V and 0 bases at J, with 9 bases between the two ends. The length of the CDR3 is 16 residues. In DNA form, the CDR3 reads TGTGCCAGCAGCCAAGATTACGGGGTTAGCAATCAGCCCCAGCATTTT. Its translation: CASSQDYGVSNQPQHF.

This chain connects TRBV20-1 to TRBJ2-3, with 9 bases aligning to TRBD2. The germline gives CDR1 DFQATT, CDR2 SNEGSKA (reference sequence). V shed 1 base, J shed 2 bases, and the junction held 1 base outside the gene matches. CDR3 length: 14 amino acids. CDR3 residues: CSARGTSDTDTQYF. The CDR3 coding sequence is TGCAGTGCTAGAGGGACTAGCGACACAGATACGCAGTATTTT.

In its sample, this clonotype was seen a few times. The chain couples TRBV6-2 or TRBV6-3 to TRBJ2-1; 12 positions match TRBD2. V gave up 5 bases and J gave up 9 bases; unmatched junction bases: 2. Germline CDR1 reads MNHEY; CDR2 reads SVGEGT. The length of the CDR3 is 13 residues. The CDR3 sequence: CASSTSGGSEQFF. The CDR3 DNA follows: TGTGCCAGCAGTACTAGCGGGGGGAGTGAGCAGTTCTTC.

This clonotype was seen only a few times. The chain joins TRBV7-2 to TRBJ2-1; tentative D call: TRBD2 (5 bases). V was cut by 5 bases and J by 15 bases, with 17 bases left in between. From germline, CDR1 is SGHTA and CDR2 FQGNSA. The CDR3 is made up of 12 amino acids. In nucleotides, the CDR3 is TGTGCCAGCAGCGACGCACTAGGACGGCGGTTCTTC. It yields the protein CASSDALGRRFF.

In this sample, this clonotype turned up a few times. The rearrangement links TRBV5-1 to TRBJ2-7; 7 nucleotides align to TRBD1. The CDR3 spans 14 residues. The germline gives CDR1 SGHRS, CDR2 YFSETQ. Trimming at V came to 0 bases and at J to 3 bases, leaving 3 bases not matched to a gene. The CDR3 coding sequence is TGCGCCAGCAGCTTGGACCGGGACAGCTACGAGCAGTACTTC. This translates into CASSLDRDSYEQYF.

The CDR3 bases are TGTGCCAGCAGCTTAACTAGCTATACCCACGAGCAGTACTTC. Protein: CASSLTSYTHEQYF. The chain recombines TRBV7-2 with TRBJ2-7, with D perhaps TRBD2 (6 bases). The V gene's germline CDR1 is SGHTA and CDR2 FQGNSA. Trimming shortened V by 2 bases and J by 5 bases, and 13 bases separated the two germline ends. The CDR3 extends over 14 amino acids.

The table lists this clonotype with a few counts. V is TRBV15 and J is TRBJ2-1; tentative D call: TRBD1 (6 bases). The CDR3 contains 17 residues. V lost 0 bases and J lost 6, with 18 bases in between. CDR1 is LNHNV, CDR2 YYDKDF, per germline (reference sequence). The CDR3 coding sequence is TGTGCCACCAGCAGAGAGCCTACAGGGATTTCTTTCAATGAGCAGTTCTTC. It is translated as CATSREPTGISFNEQFF.

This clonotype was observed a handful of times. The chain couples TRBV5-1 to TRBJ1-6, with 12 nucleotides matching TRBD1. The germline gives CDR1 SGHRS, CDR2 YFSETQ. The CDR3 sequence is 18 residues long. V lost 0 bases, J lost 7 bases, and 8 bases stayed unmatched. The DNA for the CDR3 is TGCGCCAGCAGCTTGGGCGGGGGACAGGGGGCTTGGAATTCACCCCTCCACTTT. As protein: CASSLGGGQGAWNSPLHF.

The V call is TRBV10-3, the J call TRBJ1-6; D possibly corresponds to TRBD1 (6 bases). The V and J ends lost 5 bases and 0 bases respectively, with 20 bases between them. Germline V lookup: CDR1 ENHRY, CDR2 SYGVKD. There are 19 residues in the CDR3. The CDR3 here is CAISRTGPSVSSYNSPLHF. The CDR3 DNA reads TGTGCCATCAGTCGTACAGGGCCATCGGTCAGCTCCTATAATTCACCCCTCCACTTT.

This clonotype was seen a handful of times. CDR3 residues: CASSFAGGNEQFF. The CDR3 coding sequence is TGTGCCAGCAGCTTTGCAGGGGGCAATGAGCAGTTCTTC. The V gene is TRBV7-8, the J gene TRBJ2-1; 7 bases are a match to TRBD1. Germline V lookup: CDR1 SGHVS, CDR2 FQNEAQ. CDR3 length: 13 residues. The junction had 2 bases not matched to a gene; V was cut back by 3 bases and J by 6 bases.

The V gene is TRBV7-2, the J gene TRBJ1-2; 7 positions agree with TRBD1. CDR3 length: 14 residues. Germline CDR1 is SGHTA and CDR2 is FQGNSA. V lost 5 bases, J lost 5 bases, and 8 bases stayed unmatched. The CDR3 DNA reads TGTGCCAGCAGCCCCCAGGGGGGGACTTATGGCTACACCTTC. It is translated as CASSPQGGTYGYTF.

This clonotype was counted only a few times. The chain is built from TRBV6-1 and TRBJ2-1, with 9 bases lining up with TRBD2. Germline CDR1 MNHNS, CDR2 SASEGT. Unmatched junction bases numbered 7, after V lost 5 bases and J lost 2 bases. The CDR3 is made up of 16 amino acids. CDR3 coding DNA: TGTGCCAGCAGTATTCAGAGCGGGGGGCCCTACAATGAGCAGTTCTTC. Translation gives CASSIQSGGPYNEQFF.

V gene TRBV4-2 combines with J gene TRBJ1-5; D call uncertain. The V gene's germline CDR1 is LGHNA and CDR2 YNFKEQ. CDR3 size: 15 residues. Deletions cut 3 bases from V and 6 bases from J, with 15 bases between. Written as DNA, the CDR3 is TGTGCCAGCAGCCACTCAAGGAGGTGGATTCAGCCCCAGCATTTT. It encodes CASSHSRRWIQPQHF.